The clone carrying this TCR beta chain appeared once. Germline-derived CDR1 and CDR2 are ENHRY and SYGVKD. The CDR3 length is 13 residues. Trimming took off 2 bases at V and 2 bases at J, with 6 bases between the two ends. The sample comes from a study of blood T cell repertoires in COVID-19. In the original workflow: Counts of nucleated cells, estimated from reference gene primer amplification, were obtained. Method: immunoSEQ multiplex PCR; TCRdb's copy keeps in-frame clones and lacks some. V and J calls and clone size are as listed in that table; D and trimming were resolved from the DNA. This sample yields under 350,000 clones, of which 75% to 95% are seen a single time; around 6.8% belongs to the top ten.

This TCR derives from a woman in her thirties with COVID-19, enrolled during active disease. The chain joins TRBV10-3 to TRBJ2-5; D is unresolved. Sequencing input: peripheral blood. The CDR3, as DNA: TGTGCCATCAGTGAGATGCTACAAGAGACCCAGTACTTC. The encoded protein is CAISEMLQETQYF.